One sample yielded the 24 T cell receptor beta chains listed below, sequenced in a study of OX40 agonist ivuxolimab in advanced cancers. TCRdb keeps only in-frame clones here, not all; method: immunoSEQ multiplex PCR. The data hold about 48,000 clones, with about 90% observed a single time. Sequenced material: CD4+ or CD8+ T cells sorted from blood, taken in a trial of the OX40 agonist ivuxolimab. Every receptor here comes from an adult with an advanced solid tumor such as melanoma, head and neck, liver or kidney cancer.

The chain employs TRBV2 and TRBJ1-1, with D possibly being TRBD1 (5 bases). CDR1 is SNHLY and CDR2 is FYNNEI in the germline V gene. V was trimmed by 4 bases and J by 1 base, leaving 10 bases between them. The CDR3 consists of 14 residues. The CDR3 sequence: CASSAGLTNTEAFF. The CDR3 DNA sequence: TGTGCCAGCAGTGCAGGGTTGACGAACACTGAAGCTTTCTTT. Based on the CDR3 plus reference TRBV2 and TRBJ1-1, the full variable domain is EPEVTQTPSHQVTQMGQEVILRCVPISNHLYFYWYRQILGQKVEFLVSFYNNEISEKSEIFDDQFSVERPDGSNFTLKIRSTKLEDSAMYFCASSAGLTNTEAFFGQGTRLTVV.

The chain uses TRBV29-1 and TRBJ1-5, with D uncertain. The CDR3 runs 13 residues. V dropped 3 bases and J dropped 5 bases, with 11 bases sitting between them. Germline values: CDR1 SQVTM, CDR2 ANQGSEA. CDR3 in amino acids: CSVETGLDQPQHF. Written as DNA, the CDR3 is TGCAGCGTTGAGACTGGGTTGGATCAGCCCCAGCATTTT.

V is TRBV19 and J is TRBJ1-2; a possible D gene is TRBD1 (5 bases). In germline, CDR1 is LNHDA, CDR2 SQIVND (reference sequence). This CDR3 has 14 residues. The V end lost 5 bases, the J end lost 6 bases, and 16 bases lay between the germline ends. CDR3 residues: CASSPPEGPDGYTF. The CDR3 nucleotides read TGTGCCAGTAGTCCTCCTGAGGGGCCGGATGGCTACACCTTC.

The chain carries TRBV21-1 and TRBJ2-7; the table calls TRBD2, which could not be checked here. TRBV21-1 is shown as a pseudogene. The CDR3 consists of 16 residues. The CDR3 loop is CASSKEGAISSYEQYF. The DNA for the CDR3 is TGTGCCAGCAGCAAAGAAGGAGCGATCAGCTCCTACGAGCAGTACTTC.

V gene TRBV28 combines with J gene TRBJ2-5, with D perhaps given as TRBD1 or TRBD2 (6 bases each). Germline V CDR1 and CDR2: MDHEN, SYDVKM. V lost 5 bases and J 4 bases, leaving 14 bases between the germline ends. This CDR3 comprises 14 residues. Written as DNA, the CDR3 is TGTGCCAGCAGTCCCCTCCGGGGGCGAGAGACCCAGTACTTC. Its protein is CASSPLRGRETQYF.

The V and J genes are TRBV5-8 and TRBJ1-1, with TRBD1 matching over 7 bases. Trimming took 4 bases from V and 0 from J; bases not matched to a gene: 12. This CDR3 spans 17 amino acids. CDR1 and CDR2 (germline): SGHTS, YDEGEE. CDR3: CASSLGQENVMNTEAFF. The CDR3, as DNA: TGTGCCAGCAGCCTTGGACAGGAGAACGTCATGAACACTGAAGCTTTCTTT.

The chain carries TRBV6-5 and TRBJ2-2; D gene uncertain. Germline loops: CDR1 MNHEY, CDR2 SVGAGI. There are 13 residues in the CDR3. V lost 1 base to trimming and J lost 4 bases, with 4 bases between them. The CDR3 sequence is CASSYYGTGELFF. For the CDR3, the DNA is TGTGCCAGCAGTTACTATGGCACCGGGGAGCTGTTTTTT.

This clone appeared once. This chain uses TRBV1 with TRBJ1-2; the D segment call TRBD1 is taken from the table without a DNA check. TRBV1 is flagged as a pseudogene. The CDR3 is 20 amino acids. CDR3: CTSSQDPGQGARLKVEGYTF. The CDR3 region has the DNA TGCACCAGCAGCCAAGATCCGGGGCAGGGGGCCCGCCTTAAGGTAGAAGGCTACACCTTC.

The rearrangement uses TRBV7-3 and TRBJ2-3; 7 nucleotides agree with TRBD2. The CDR3 sequence is 15 residues long. V was pared by 2 bases and J by 4 bases, with 6 bases of the junction left unmatched. Germline assignment: CDR1 SGHTA and CDR2 FQGTGA. CDR3 in amino acids: CASSLGGGGPDTQYF. The DNA for the CDR3 is TGTGCCAGCAGCTTAGGCGGGGGAGGGCCAGATACGCAGTATTTT.

Written as DNA, the CDR3 is TGTGCCAGCTCACCAGGGGCGAGGGACCCTAACTATGGCTACACCTTC. Translating it yields CASSPGARDPNYGYTF. The chain uses TRBV18 and TRBJ1-2; the D gene is possibly TRBD1 (5 bases). Germline CDR1 is KGHSH and CDR2 is LQKENI. V lost 2 bases, J lost 0 bases, and 13 bases lay in between. CDR3 length: 16 amino acids.

The rearrangement joins TRBV6-5 to TRBJ1-1, with D perhaps matching TRBD1 (6 bases). V lost 4 bases to trimming and J lost 0 bases, with 12 bases between them. The length of the CDR3 is 15 residues. Germline-derived CDR1 and CDR2 are MNHEY and SVGAGI. The CDR3 here is CASSSLTGMNTEAFF. The CDR3 DNA follows: TGTGCCAGCAGTTCCCTCACAGGGATGAACACTGAAGCTTTCTTT.

This clone has more than one count but fewer than ten. V and J are TRBV14 and TRBJ2-7, with D possibly called TRBD1 or TRBD2 (6 bases each). V gave up 6 bases and J gave up 1 base, with 19 bases separating them. The CDR3 has 16 residues. Germline values: CDR1 SGHDN, CDR2 FVKESK. The CDR3 nucleotides are TGTGCCAGCAGTCACAAGTCGGGGGCTTCTTCCTACGAGCAGTACTTC. Translating it yields CASSHKSGASSYEQYF.

The chain joins TRBV2 to TRBJ1-6, with D possibly matching TRBD1 (6 bases). The CDR3 has 15 residues. CDR1 SNHLY and CDR2 FYNNEI come from the germline V gene. Trimming left V 6 bases short and J 10 bases short, with 19 bases between. The DNA for the CDR3 is TGTGCCAGCAGGCAGGGGAAGAAGCATGAATCACCCCTCCACTTT. Amino acid sequence: CASRQGKKHESPLHF.

In this sample, this clone turned up once. The chain has TRBV2 and TRBJ1-4, with TRBD1 matching 7 bases. Germline V gene sequence: CDR1 SNHLY, CDR2 FYNNEI. Trimming at V came to 3 bases and at J to 3 bases, leaving 4 bases not matched to a gene. The CDR3 sequence is 15 residues long. The CDR3 loop is CASSDLRGANEKLFF. The CDR3 nucleotides are TGTGCCAGCAGTGACCTCAGGGGGGCTAATGAAAAACTGTTTTTT.

The V and J genes are TRBV19 and TRBJ2-7; TRBD2 matches at 8 bases. Germline values: CDR1 LNHDA, CDR2 SQIVND (reference sequence). With V trimmed by 6 bases and J by 2 bases, 3 bases remained unmatched. This CDR3 is built from 13 residues. As DNA, the CDR3 is TGTGCCAGTAGCGGACTAGCCCCCTACGAGCAGTACTTC. Translated: CASSGLAPYEQYF.

This chain uses TRBV23-1 with TRBJ1-6; possible D gene TRBD1, 6 bases. TRBV23-1 is an ORF; its function is uncertain. The V gene lost 4 bases and the J gene lost 5 bases, with 9 bases spanning the gap. CDR3 length: 14 amino acids. The CDR3 protein is CASSLGQDNSPLHF. CDR3 sequence (DNA): TGCGCCAGCAGTCTGGGACAAGATAATTCACCCCTCCACTTT.

The gene calls are TRBV27 and TRBJ2-5, with unresolved D. The germline V and J ends were trimmed by 0 bases and 5 bases, with 16 bases remaining between them. Per the germline V gene, CDR1 is MNHEY and CDR2 is SMNVEV (reference sequence). The CDR3 totals 16 residues. CDR3 loop: CASSLSPTPPRETQYF. CDR3 nucleotide sequence: TGTGCCAGCAGTTTATCCCCGACACCACCTAGGGAGACCCAGTACTTC.

This sequence joins TRBV11-2 and TRBJ2-7, with D tentatively TRBD1 or TRBD2 (5 bases each). CDR3 length equals 14 residues. Per germline, CDR1 SGHAT and CDR2 FQNNGV. V lost 3 bases, J lost 2 bases, and 11 bases lay in between. CDR3 sequence reads: CASSFGGNTYEQYV. The CDR3 bases are TGTGCCAGCAGCTTTGGGGGTAATACCTACGAGCAGTACGTC.

The CDR3 is CASSYLLLDRGSDTQYF. Written as DNA, the CDR3 is TGTGCCAGCAGTTATCTATTGTTGGACAGGGGGTCAGATACGCAGTATTTT. The genes are TRBV28 and TRBJ2-3; 10 bases line up with TRBD1. The CDR3 runs 17 residues. The ends lost 4 bases at V and 4 bases at J; junction bases unmatched: 11. Germline V gene lookup returns CDR1 MDHEN and CDR2 SYDVKM.

The chain carries TRBV4-1 and TRBJ1-1; D is undetermined. This CDR3 region has 14 residues. V gave up 1 base and J gave up 6 bases, with 12 bases separating them. Germline V gene sequence: CDR1 MGHRA, CDR2 YSYEKL. CDR3: CASSQGMRLSEAFF. The CDR3 DNA reads as TGCGCCAGCAGCCAAGGCATGCGGCTATCTGAAGCTTTCTTT.

This clone was detected once. The chain employs TRBV10-1 and TRBJ2-2, with TRBD1 matching 9 bases. The CDR3 is 17 residues long. Germline values: CDR1 WNHNN, CDR2 SYGVQD (reference sequence). Trimming at V came to 5 bases and at J to 2 bases, leaving 9 bases not matched to a gene. The CDR3: CASSKPRTGDNTGELFF. The CDR3 coding sequence is TGCGCCAGCAGTAAGCCCCGGACAGGGGATAACACCGGGGAGCTGTTTTTT.

The V gene is TRBV27, the J gene TRBJ2-7, with 11 bases identical to TRBD2. V dropped 4 bases and J dropped 4; count of bases not matched to a gene: 6. The CDR3 is made up of 15 amino acids. Germline lookup yields CDR1 MNHEY and CDR2 SMNVEV (reference sequence). The CDR3 bases are TGTGCCAGCAGTTCTGGGACTAGCGGAGAATACGAGCAGTACTTC. Protein product: CASSSGTSGEYEQYF.

This chain links TRBV16 with TRBJ1-2; D may be TRBD1 (5 bases). V dropped 4 bases and J dropped 4 bases, with 19 bases sitting between them. There are 16 residues in the CDR3. Germline V CDR1 and CDR2: KGHSY, FQNENV. The CDR3 protein is CASSPGTTTLVYGYTF. Written as DNA, the CDR3 is TGTGCCAGCAGCCCCGGGACGACTACCCTGGTCTATGGCTACACCTTC.

The chain links TRBV7-6 to TRBJ2-3; 9 nucleotides agree with TRBD1. The germline V gene encodes CDR1 SGHVS and CDR2 FNYEAQ. With 5 bases clipped from V and 4 bases from J, the junction kept 16 bases outside the gene matches. CDR3 length equals 18 residues. For the CDR3, the DNA is TGTGCCAGCAGCAATAGGCCCCGGGACAGGGTGGGCCCAGATACGCAGTATTTT. Its translation is CASSNRPRDRVGPDTQYF. Full variable domain (remainder filled in from reference TRBV7-6 and TRBJ2-3): GAGVSQSPRYKVTKRGQDVALRCDPISGHVSLYWYRQALGQGPEFLTYFNYEAQQDKSGLPNDRFSAERPEGSISTLTIQRTEQRDSAMYRCASSNRPRDRVGPDTQYFGPGTRLTVL.